The 18 T cell receptor beta chains below were found in one sample sequenced in a study of CD8 T cells in ankylosing spondylitis. MiXCR, applied by TCRdb to the 5' RACE reads, yields one record per CDR3 protein. The sample contains 350,000 to 450,000 distinct CDR3 sequences, more than 20% of which appear only once. Input material: blood, either unsorted or a sorted T cell fraction (not recorded which). These receptors all come from a male donor with ankylosing spondylitis or in good health (not recorded which).

The sample holds many counts of this clonotype. The V and J genes are TRBV12-3 or TRBV12-4 and TRBJ2-7; D may match TRBD1 or TRBD2 (5 bases each). This CDR3 spans 13 amino acids. The germline V and J ends were trimmed by 4 bases and 0 bases, with 7 bases remaining between them. CDR3 sequence (DNA): TGTGCCAGCAGTTGGGGGAGCTCCTACGAGCAGTACTTC. It is translated as CASSWGSSYEQYF.

This clonotype has just a few counts. The rearrangement joins TRBV6-1 to TRBJ2-7; the D is unclear. V lost 0 bases to trimming and J lost 7 bases, with 25 bases between them. The CDR3 runs 18 residues. The germline V gene has CDR1 MNHNS and CDR2 SASEGT. CDR3 protein: CASSEALPHLMSTVEQYF. The CDR3 coding sequence is TGTGCCAGCAGTGAAGCCCTGCCGCACCTAATGTCAACCGTTGAGCAGTACTTC.

This sequence joins TRBV10-1 and TRBJ2-3; perhaps TRBD2 as D (6 bases). Trimming shortened V by 1 base and J by 2 bases, and 10 bases separated the two germline ends. The CDR3 sequence is 15 residues long. Germline lookup yields CDR1 WNHNN and CDR2 SYGVQD (reference sequence). The CDR3 here is CASSELASATDTQYF. The CDR3 region has the DNA TGCGCCAGCAGTGAGTTGGCTAGCGCCACAGATACGCAGTATTTT.

J is TRBJ2-7 and V is TRBV6-1, with 9 bases matching TRBD1. The germline CDR1 and CDR2 sequences are MNHNS and SASEGT. CDR3 length: 13 amino acids. With V trimmed by 6 bases and J by 5 bases, 5 bases remained unmatched. The CDR3 DNA follows: TGTGCCAGCAGCACAGGGGGCTTCGACGAGCAGTACTTC. Residues: CASSTGGFDEQYF.

Ten or more counts support this clonotype. The chain couples TRBV29-1 to TRBJ2-7, with D possibly matching TRBD1 (5 bases). CDR3 size: 13 residues. Germline loops: CDR1 SQVTM, CDR2 ANQGSEA. V lost 6 bases and J lost 4, with 16 bases in between. CDR3 bases: TGCAGCGTAGCCCAGGGAACCACATACGAGCAGTACTTC. Its translation is CSVAQGTTYEQYF.

V is TRBV15 and J is TRBJ1-1; D is unresolved. The CDR3 sequence is 12 residues long. Deletions cut 5 bases from V and 2 bases from J, with 6 bases between. The germline CDR1 and CDR2 sequences are LNHNV and YYDKDF (reference sequence). Here the CDR3 DNA reads TGTGCCACCAGCGAGGGTAACACTGAAGCTTTCTTT. The encoded protein is CATSEGNTEAFF.

This clonotype was seen more than once but under ten times. This rearrangement joins TRBV10-3 to TRBJ2-5; D uncertain. V lost 0 bases to trimming and J lost 2 bases, with 4 bases between them. Germline V gene lookup returns CDR1 ENHRY and CDR2 SYGVKD. CDR3 length: 13 amino acids. CDR3 sequence (DNA): TGTGCCATCAGTGAGTCGGAGCAAGAGACCCAGTACTTC. This translates into CAISESEQETQYF.

J is TRBJ2-5 and V is TRBV6-2 or TRBV6-3; TRBD2 agrees at 10 bases. V dropped 7 bases and J dropped 5; count of bases not matched to a gene: 10. Germline loops: CDR1 MNHEY, CDR2 SVGEGT. The CDR3 has 15 amino acids. CDR3 coding DNA: TGTGCCAGCAATCACCTCTCTAGCGGGGGTGAGACCCAGTACTTC. Translating it yields CASNHLSSGGETQYF.

This clonotype appeared a few times. This chain joins TRBV6-2 or TRBV6-3 and TRBJ2-7; 10 bases line up with TRBD2. This CDR3 contains 20 residues. V shed 0 bases and J 2 bases; nucleotides not matched to a gene: 16. Germline loops: CDR1 MNHEY, CDR2 SVGEGT. The CDR3 coding sequence is TGTGCCAGCAGTTACTCGGCTAGCGGGGGCCACAGCGTCCCTACCTACGAGCAGTACTTC. Its protein product is CASSYSASGGHSVPTYEQYF.

This chain connects TRBV5-1 to TRBJ2-7, with D possibly being TRBD1 (5 bases). CDR1 SGHRS and CDR2 YFSETQ come from the germline V gene. V was cut by 4 bases and J by 1 base, with 21 bases left in between. This CDR3 is 17 amino acids long. The CDR3 here is CASSRAIGRAESYEQYF. The DNA of the CDR3 is TGCGCCAGCAGCCGGGCTATTGGCAGGGCGGAATCCTACGAGCAGTACTTC.

The chain links TRBV10-2 to TRBJ2-2; the match to TRBD2 covers 13 bases. The length of the CDR3 is 16 residues. The germline V gene encodes CDR1 WSHSY and CDR2 SAAADI. The J segment lost 6 bases and the V segment lost 4 bases, leaving 5 bases of the junction unmatched. In DNA form, the CDR3 reads TGCGCCAGCAGTGCTATTGGGACTAGCGGGGCCGGGGAGCTGTTTTTT. As protein: CASSAIGTSGAGELFF.

This clonotype was detected only a few times. V is TRBV12-3 or TRBV12-4 and J is TRBJ2-7; D is uncertain. The CDR3 length is 12 residues. Trimming took off 2 bases at V and 5 bases at J, with 7 bases between the two ends. The CDR3 reads CASSLTFDEQYF. In nucleotides, the CDR3 is TGTGCCAGCAGTTTAACCTTTGACGAGCAGTACTTC.

As for this clonotype: A read error may produce the germline difference seen at one junction end. The J gene is TRBJ2-6, the V gene TRBV27, with TRBD1 as a possible D gene (5 bases). CDR1 and CDR2 (germline): MNHEY, SMNVEV (reference sequence). CDR3 length: 15 amino acids. CDR3 bases: TGTGCCAGCAGTATATCAGGGACTGGGGCCAACGTCCTGACTTTC. Protein sequence: CASSISGTGANVLTF.

The chain combines TRBV12-3 or TRBV12-4 with TRBJ2-7; 9 positions agree with TRBD1. CDR3 size: 15 residues. Germline trimming cut 1 base from V and 4 bases from J; bases unmatched to any gene: 5. DNA for the CDR3: TGTGCCAGCAGTTTAGGAGGGACAGGGCAATACGAGCAGTACTTC. Its protein is CASSLGGTGQYEQYF.

V and J are TRBV7-9 and TRBJ2-5; the match to TRBD1 covers 9 bases. The CDR3 loop spans 13 amino acids. V was clipped by 5 bases and J by 5 bases; unmatched bases: 3. Germline CDR1 SEHNR, CDR2 FQNEAQ (reference sequence). The CDR3 is CASSGTGKETQYF. CDR3 DNA sequence: TGTGCCAGCAGCGGGACAGGGAAGGAGACCCAGTACTTC.

In this sample, this clonotype turned up a few times. The rearrangement joins TRBV4-2 to TRBJ2-3; D gene uncertain. The CDR3 runs 14 residues. From germline, CDR1 is LGHNA and CDR2 YNFKEQ. V gave up 1 base and J gave up 2 bases, with 7 bases separating them. The CDR3 sequence is CASSQGQNTDTQYF. As DNA, the CDR3 is TGTGCCAGCAGCCAAGGGCAGAACACAGATACGCAGTATTTT.

The J gene is TRBJ2-1, the V gene TRBV4-1, with D uncertain. Germline V CDR1 and CDR2: MGHRA, YSYEKL. The CDR3 has 15 residues. V gave up 3 bases and J gave up 6 bases, with 15 bases separating them. CDR3 region: CASSHFGSLLNEQFF. In DNA, the CDR3 is TGCGCCAGCAGCCATTTTGGGTCTTTGCTCAATGAGCAGTTCTTC.

The table lists this clonotype with a few counts. The chain uses TRBV12-3 or TRBV12-4 and TRBJ2-3; no reliable D call. Trimming took 5 bases from V and 2 from J, leaving 8 bases between them. The CDR3 runs to 13 residues. The CDR3 sequence: CASSTPDTDTQYF. The CDR3 coding sequence is TGTGCCAGCAGTACACCCGACACAGATACGCAGTATTTT.